Listed below are T cell receptor beta chains from one sample, sequenced in a study of blood T cell repertoires in COVID-19. The repertoire was sequenced with immunoSEQ multiplex PCR; TCRdb's copy has only in-frame clones and lacks some. The sample contains about 130,000 clones, 81% of which appear only once. Sequencing used peripheral blood. The receptors come from a woman in her sixties with active or convalescent COVID-19. CDR3s leave out the opening cysteine and the closing phenylalanine or tryptophan. Fields, in order: J gene, V gene, CDR3 protein.

J gene: TRBJ2-2
V gene: TRBV13
CDR3 protein: ASSLKAGGNTGELF

J gene: TRBJ1-6
V gene: TRBV5-1
CDR3 protein: ASSLGAGGYNSPLH

J gene: TRBJ2-3
V gene: TRBV6-6
CDR3 protein: ASSDRGGGTDTQY

J gene: TRBJ2-4
V gene: TRBV14
CDR3 protein: ASSLGTSGKGAKNIQY

J gene: TRBJ1-5
V gene: TRBV28
CDR3 protein: ASSSPSAGDQPQH

J gene: TRBJ2-7
V gene: TRBV28
CDR3 protein: ASRSPYEQY

J gene: TRBJ2-7
V gene: TRBV13
CDR3 protein: ASSPPLGQGPYEQY

J gene: TRBJ2-1
V gene: TRBV27
CDR3 protein: ASARSGDSYNEQF

J gene: TRBJ2-5
V gene: TRBV21-1
CDR3 protein: ASSTFIAETQY

J gene: TRBJ1-6
V gene: TRBV19
CDR3 protein: ASSIQGSPLH

J gene: TRBJ1-1
V gene: TRBV6-2/TRBV6-3
CDR3 protein: ASSPGGQMNTEAF

J gene: TRBJ2-2
V gene: TRBV9
CDR3 protein: ASSARSANLGELF

J gene: TRBJ1-1
V gene: TRBV30
CDR3 protein: ACHHRQGEAF

J gene: TRBJ2-5
V gene: TRBV5-1
CDR3 protein: ASDPGETQY

J gene: TRBJ1-2
V gene: TRBV19
CDR3 protein: ASSSRTGFNYGYT

J gene: TRBJ1-4
V gene: TRBV3-1/TRBV3-2
CDR3 protein: ASSRPAGSTNEKLF

J gene: TRBJ1-1
V gene: TRBV27
CDR3 protein: ASSPGQNTEAF

J gene: TRBJ2-2
V gene: TRBV6-5
CDR3 protein: ATEGTSGPTGELF

J gene: TRBJ1-5
V gene: TRBV3-1/TRBV3-2
CDR3 protein: ASSPGQGSGQPQH

J gene: TRBJ1-5
V gene: TRBV9
CDR3 protein: ASSPTGGGQPQH

J gene: TRBJ2-5
V gene: TRBV2
CDR3 protein: ASRPDRTGRETQY

J gene: TRBJ1-1
V gene: TRBV28
CDR3 protein: ASCIGQVNTEAF

J gene: TRBJ2-6
V gene: TRBV19
CDR3 protein: ASTRQRYGANVLT

J gene: TRBJ1-2
V gene: TRBV28
CDR3 protein: ASSFYGTGLGYT

J gene: TRBJ2-7
V gene: TRBV27
CDR3 protein: ASSLLAGDRIYEQY

J gene: TRBJ1-5
V gene: TRBV28
CDR3 protein: ASSLSTGSNQPQH

J gene: TRBJ1-5
V gene: TRBV15
CDR3 protein: ATSVDRALSNQPQH

J gene: TRBJ1-4
V gene: TRBV5-4
CDR3 protein: ASSLGAGGSEKLF

J gene: TRBJ1-5
V gene: TRBV28
CDR3 protein: ASSLWSGGQPQH

J gene: TRBJ2-3
V gene: TRBV5-6
CDR3 protein: ASCQGLGTQY

J gene: TRBJ1-2
V gene: TRBV10-3
CDR3 protein: AISEPYSYGYT

J gene: TRBJ1-2
V gene: TRBV6-5
CDR3 protein: ASRRQGAGYT

J gene: TRBJ2-5
V gene: TRBV5-1
CDR3 protein: ASSFGGTSGALQGPGSLKETQY

J gene: TRBJ1-4
V gene: TRBV5-1
CDR3 protein: ASSMTFATNEKLF

J gene: TRBJ1-6
V gene: TRBV7-9
CDR3 protein: ASSSSQGRDSPLH

J gene: TRBJ1-1
V gene: TRBV19
CDR3 protein: ASSIEQGGKHTEAF

J gene: TRBJ2-6
V gene: TRBV4-3
CDR3 protein: ASSQVAGRGANVLT

J gene: TRBJ2-7
V gene: TRBV28
CDR3 protein: ASSFWTGGSYEQY

J gene: TRBJ1-5
V gene: TRBV20-1
CDR3 protein: SASIGGGSNQPQH

J gene: TRBJ1-1
V gene: TRBV19
CDR3 protein: ASRLRDFNTEAF

J gene: TRBJ1-1
V gene: TRBV6-5
CDR3 protein: ASSYEGATEAF

J gene: TRBJ2-1
V gene: TRBV24-1
CDR3 protein: ATSATTGTGPNEQF

J gene: TRBJ2-1
V gene: TRBV7-3
CDR3 protein: ASSLDLNEQF

J gene: TRBJ2-7
V gene: TRBV25-1
CDR3 protein: ASLGAYREQY

J gene: TRBJ1-2
V gene: TRBV2
CDR3 protein: ASSVQGFSGYT

J gene: TRBJ1-4
V gene: TRBV28
CDR3 protein: ASSLGEGREKLF

J gene: TRBJ1-2
V gene: TRBV5-4
CDR3 protein: ASSSDSTPSGYT

J gene: TRBJ2-7
V gene: TRBV29-1
CDR3 protein: SVETQGGPSYEQY

J gene: TRBJ2-5
V gene: TRBV19
CDR3 protein: ASSALVGETQY

J gene: TRBJ1-1
V gene: TRBV28
CDR3 protein: ASSLGQYTEAF

J gene: TRBJ2-5
V gene: TRBV2
CDR3 protein: ASNGPTGSNQETQY

J gene: TRBJ2-2
V gene: TRBV24-1
CDR3 protein: ATRDRQNTGELF